These 24 T cell receptor beta chains came from one sample sequenced in a study of blood T cell repertoires in COVID-19. The data were produced by immunoSEQ multiplex PCR, yet TCRdb's version contains in-frame clones alone and is incomplete. Of around 200,000 clones listed, 83% are singletons. Input material: peripheral blood. Receptor source: a woman in her forties with active or convalescent COVID-19.

This clone was seen a handful of times. The chain is built from TRBV28 and TRBJ1-5; the D gene is possibly TRBD1 (6 bases). V lost 6 bases, J lost 7 bases, and 22 bases lay in between. From germline, CDR1 is MDHEN and CDR2 SYDVKM. The CDR3 is 16 residues long. In DNA, the CDR3 is TGTGCCAGCAGCGACCCCCCAGTGGGGGCTAGGCAGCCCCAGCATTTT. It encodes CASSDPPVGARQPQHF.

The chain has TRBV19 and TRBJ1-2; D is unclear. Per germline, CDR1 LNHDA and CDR2 SQIVND (reference sequence). V lost 5 bases and J 4 bases, leaving 11 bases between the germline ends. The CDR3 contains 13 residues. CDR3 amino acids: CASSFSAVYGYTF. The CDR3 nucleotides are TGTGCCAGTAGTTTTTCGGCGGTCTATGGCTACACCTTC.

The V call is TRBV6-6, the J call TRBJ2-7, with 13 bases matching TRBD2. J lost 2 bases, V lost 6 bases, and 4 bases had no gene match. Germline values: CDR1 MNHNY, CDR2 SVGAGI (reference sequence). The CDR3 has 15 residues. CDR3 residues: CASSRTSGGAYEQYF. The CDR3 DNA sequence: TGTGCCAGCAGCCGAACTAGCGGGGGGGCCTACGAGCAGTACTTC.

The rearrangement links TRBV2 to TRBJ1-4; no clear D gene. With 5 bases removed from V and 7 bases from J, the gap between germline ends came to 17 bases. The germline V gene encodes CDR1 SNHLY and CDR2 FYNNEI. This CDR3 region has 15 residues. In DNA, the CDR3 is TGTGCCAGCAGTCGCGACCGTCAAGCGGGTGAAAAACTGTTTTTT. As protein: CASSRDRQAGEKLFF.

V gene TRBV24-1 combines with J gene TRBJ2-5; the match to TRBD2 covers 8 bases. CDR1 KGHDR and CDR2 SFDVKD come from the germline V gene. Trimming cost V 6 bases and J 5 bases; bases outside gene matches: 7. This CDR3 comprises 14 residues. The CDR3 loop is CATSHPGGVETQYF. As DNA, the CDR3 is TGTGCCACCAGTCACCCCGGGGGGGTGGAGACCCAGTACTTC.

The chain links TRBV10-3 to TRBJ1-5, with 9 bases identical to TRBD1. Trimming took 8 bases from V and 3 from J; bases not matched to a gene: 11. The CDR3 is 16 residues long. Germline-derived CDR1 and CDR2 are ENHRY and SYGVKD. The CDR3 is CAIGGGGQGSNQPQHF. DNA for the CDR3: TGTGCCATCGGGGGCGGAGGACAGGGGTCCAATCAGCCCCAGCATTTT.

The rearrangement uses TRBV5-1 and TRBJ1-2; TRBD1 matches at 10 bases. The germline CDR1 and CDR2 sequences are SGHRS and YFSETQ. The length of the CDR3 is 16 residues. V lost 2 bases, J lost 6 bases, and 10 bases stayed unmatched. For the CDR3, the DNA is TGCGCCAGCAGCTTAGAGGATGCGACAGGGGGCGATGGCTACACCTTC. It encodes CASSLEDATGGDGYTF.

The gene calls are TRBV9 and TRBJ2-1; 11 positions agree with TRBD2. Germline V gives CDR1 SGDLS, CDR2 YYNGEE. The CDR3 has 17 amino acids. The V and J ends lost 0 bases and 1 base, in that order; junction bases with no gene match: 3. CDR3 amino acids: CASSVVGTSGSYNEQFF. The DNA for the CDR3 is TGTGCCAGCAGCGTAGTTGGGACTAGCGGTTCCTACAATGAGCAGTTCTTC.

This sequence joins TRBV5-5 and TRBJ1-6, with D perhaps matching TRBD1 (6 bases). Between the trimmed V and J ends, which lost 2 bases and 10 bases, there was a span of 13 bases. CDR3 length equals 14 residues. Germline-derived CDR1 and CDR2 are SGHKS and YYEKEE (reference sequence). In DNA, the CDR3 is TGTGCCAGCAGCTTTTCTACAGGGCGCTCACCCCTCCACTTT. Protein: CASSFSTGRSPLHF.

This clone was observed a single time. This rearrangement joins TRBV5-1 to TRBJ2-5; TRBD2 agrees at 11 bases. CDR1 and CDR2 (germline): SGHRS, YFSETQ. The length of the CDR3 is 16 residues. Unmatched junction bases numbered 13, after V lost 5 bases and J lost 7 bases. The CDR3, as DNA: TGCGCCAGCAGTAACCCGACTAGCGGGATTATCGGGACCCAGTACTTC. It encodes CASSNPTSGIIGTQYF.

The CDR3 DNA is TGTGCCTGGAGTGTACTTAGGGGAGGCGGCTACACCTTC. Protein sequence: CAWSVLRGGGYTF. This chain joins TRBV30 and TRBJ1-2; D might be TRBD1 (5 bases). The CDR3 spans 13 residues. Trimming took off 0 bases at V and 8 bases at J, with 13 bases between the two ends. Germline V CDR1 and CDR2: GTSNPN, SVGIG (reference sequence).

This chain connects TRBV20-1 to TRBJ2-1; D perhaps matches TRBD2 (5 bases). The germline V gene has CDR1 DFQATT and CDR2 SNEGSKA (reference sequence). Trimming pared 5 bases from V and 12 bases from J, leaving 14 bases between. The CDR3 has 11 residues. The CDR3 here is CSAPRYEGQFF. In nucleotides, the CDR3 is TGCAGTGCTCCCAGATATGAGGGGCAGTTCTTC.

CDR3 sequence: CASSLAAGGPDTQYF. CDR3 in DNA: TGTGCCAGCAGCTTAGCGGCGGGAGGGCCAGATACGCAGTATTTT. The chain employs TRBV7-9 and TRBJ2-3; TRBD2 agrees at 9 bases. V was clipped by 0 bases and J by 4 bases; unmatched bases: 2. The CDR3 has 15 amino acids. Germline values: CDR1 SEHNR, CDR2 FQNEAQ (reference sequence).

The DNA of the CDR3 is TGTGCCAGCAGCAAGCCTCCTACCGGCACTGAAGCTTTCTTT. It codes for CASSKPPTGTEAFF. The chain combines TRBV6-2 or TRBV6-3 with TRBJ1-1; no firm D call. The V gene's germline CDR1 is MNHEY and CDR2 SVGEGT. Deletions cut 6 bases from V and 4 bases from J, with 15 bases between. The CDR3 covers 14 residues.

J is TRBJ1-2 and V is TRBV29-1, with TRBD1 identical over 7 bases. The CDR3 contains 15 residues. V lost 4 bases to trimming and J lost 6 bases; unmatched junction nucleotides: 14. Germline CDR1 is SQVTM and CDR2 is ANQGSEA. CDR3 amino acids: CSVAGTVLLRDGYTF. The CDR3 DNA follows: TGCAGCGTTGCCGGGACAGTTCTCCTCCGGGATGGCTACACCTTC.

This chain links TRBV28 with TRBJ2-1, with 7 bases aligning to TRBD1. Trimming cost V 5 bases and J 6 bases; bases outside gene matches: 4. Looked up from germline, CDR1 is MDHEN and CDR2 is SYDVKM. This CDR3 spans 13 amino acids. CDR3 region: CASSNAGGNEQFF. CDR3 bases: TGTGCCAGCAGTAACGCAGGGGGCAATGAGCAGTTCTTC.

The J gene is TRBJ2-7, the V gene TRBV2; D remains ambiguous. Germline V gene data show CDR1 as SNHLY and CDR2 as FYNNEI. This CDR3 region has 12 residues. The V end lost 5 bases, the J end lost 5 bases, and 10 bases lay between the germline ends. The CDR3 DNA reads TGTGCCAGCAGTAATCTCTTCCACGAGCAGTACTTC. Its translation: CASSNLFHEQYF.

The chain carries TRBV7-3 and TRBJ2-1, with D maybe TRBD1 (5 bases). V was shortened by 4 bases and J by 10 bases, with 11 bases between the two germline ends. CDR3 length equals 12 residues. Germline V gene data show CDR1 as SGHTA and CDR2 as FQGTGA. This chain's CDR3 is CASSSPGYEQFF. The CDR3, as DNA: TGTGCCAGCAGCTCTCCAGGGTACGAGCAGTTCTTC.

The chain uses TRBV5-4 and TRBJ2-7; D is possibly TRBD1 (6 bases). The germline V and J ends were trimmed by 3 bases and 2 bases, with 18 bases remaining between them. The CDR3 extends over 16 amino acids. In germline, CDR1 is SGHNT, CDR2 YYREEE (reference sequence). The CDR3 coding sequence is TGTGCCAGCAGCTCAATCTACAGGGAGTCAACCTACGAGCAGTACTTC. Its protein is CASSSIYRESTYEQYF.

The genes are TRBV7-9 and TRBJ1-5, with TRBD1 matching over 11 bases. Germline CDR1 and CDR2: SEHNR and FQNEAQ (reference sequence). The CDR3 contains 15 residues. With 1 base clipped from V and 7 bases from J, the junction kept 3 bases outside the gene matches. The CDR3 DNA follows: TGTGCCAGCAGCTTAGGGGGACAGGGGGGACAGCCCCAGCATTTT. Amino acids: CASSLGGQGGQPQHF.

The chain links TRBV24-1 to TRBJ2-3; 9 bases map to TRBD1. Germline CDR1 and CDR2: KGHDR and SFDVKD. The CDR3 contains 17 residues. J lost 1 base, V lost 3 bases, and 7 bases had no gene match. The CDR3 loop reads CATSDPQGAGGTDTQYF. Written as DNA, the CDR3 is TGTGCCACCAGTGATCCACAGGGGGCGGGAGGCACAGATACGCAGTATTTT.

V usage is TRBV24-1 and J usage is TRBJ2-1; TRBD2 is a possible D gene (6 bases). The CDR3 loop spans 16 amino acids. Looked up from germline, CDR1 is KGHDR and CDR2 is SFDVKD. The V end lost 8 bases, the J end lost 7 bases, and 23 bases lay between the germline ends. CDR3: CATNPGGGVKQNEQFF. Here the CDR3 DNA reads TGTGCCACCAACCCCGGAGGAGGGGTAAAACAAAATGAGCAGTTCTTC.

The V gene is TRBV9, the J gene TRBJ2-1; D gene ambiguous. Germline V gene sequence: CDR1 SGDLS, CDR2 YYNGEE. The CDR3 totals 13 residues. Trimming took off 0 bases at V and 10 bases at J, with 11 bases between the two ends. CDR3 in DNA: TGTGCCAGCAGCGTAGCCCTAAACCCAGAGCAGTTCTTC. Translation gives CASSVALNPEQFF.

The chain couples TRBV30 to TRBJ1-3; D is perhaps TRBD1 (6 bases). With 3 bases removed from V and 2 bases from J, the gap between germline ends came to 14 bases. Germline lookup yields CDR1 GTSNPN and CDR2 SVGIG (reference sequence). The CDR3 spans 15 residues. CDR3 loop: CAWSPFTGTGNTIYF. For the CDR3, the DNA is TGTGCCTGGAGCCCTTTTACAGGGACTGGAAACACCATATATTTT.